This T cell receptor beta chain was found in a study of tumor-infiltrating lymphocytes in primary liver carcinoma. There are a few counts of this clonotype. The investigators made TCR beta cDNA from approximately 0.5 ug total RNA, using a constant-region primer. Each TCR beta library was derived from three nested multiplex PCR rounds that employed slightly modified ARM-PCR. A C-beta reverse primer and TRBV1-TRBV30 forward primers served in each of the first two PCR rounds, at approximately 10 cycles apiece. TCRdb processed the multiplex PCR reads anew with MiXCR; each CDR3 protein has one entry. The sample includes 90,000 to 150,000 distinct CDR3 sequences, around two thirds of them seen just once. The study co-extracted DNA and RNA from around 20-30 mg of unsorted bulk tissue. Losses at the gene ends were 7 bases for V and 7 bases for J; bases not matched to a gene: 9. Germline loops: CDR1 SGHAT, CDR2 FQNNGV. The CDR3 runs 13 residues.

The sequence was obtained from a woman aged 60-75 years with primary liver carcinoma and hepatitis B virus infection. The source material was tumor-adjacent normal liver tissue. This sequence joins TRBV11-2 and TRBJ2-7; 8 nucleotides match TRBD2. CDR3 residues: CASKRGSGAEQYF. The CDR3 DNA sequence: TGTGCCAGCAAAAGGGGTAGCGGGGCTGAGCAGTACTTC. Full variable domain (rest looked up from reference TRBV11-2 and TRBJ2-7): EAGVAQSPRYKIIEKRQSVAFWCNPISGHATLYWYQQILGQGPKLLIQFQNNGVVDDSQLPKDRFSAERLKGVDSTLKIQPAKLEDSAVYLCASKRGSGAEQYFGPGTRLTVT.